This is a list of T cell receptor beta chains from one sample in a study of blood T cell repertoires in COVID-19. Clones were read by immunoSEQ multiplex PCR, and TCRdb kept only the in-frame ones, dropping some. The sample shows roughly 74,000 clones, about 83% of them seen only once. What was sequenced was peripheral blood. All receptors derive from a man between 65 and 85 years old with acute or convalescent COVID-19. The CDR3 runs from the conserved cysteine through the conserved F or W. D genes are given only for firm matches. Some rows have no size entry. The others give once, few or many, or a class for an expanded clone.

cdr3_nt cdr3_aa clone_size j_call v_call d_call
TGTGCCACCAGATTGGGACTAGCCTACAATGAGCAGTTCTTC CATRLGLAYNEQFF few TRBJ2-1 TRBV15 TRBD2
TGTGCCAGCAGCCTAGACCGACAGGGCCAAGAGACCCAGTACTTC CASSLDRQGQETQYF . TRBJ2-5 TRBV5-5 TRBD1
TGTGCCACCAGTGATTTTAGGCGCGGGAGGGGGACAGATACGCAGTATTTT CATSDFRRGRGTDTQYF . TRBJ2-3 TRBV24-1 TRBD2
TGTGCCAGCAGCTTGAGGACAGGGGGCAATGAAAAACTGTTTTTT CASSLRTGGNEKLFF . TRBJ1-4 TRBV7-9 TRBD1
TGTGCCAGCTCCTCCGTCGCTGAAGCTTTCTTT CASSSVAEAFF . TRBJ1-1 TRBV6-5 .
TGTGCCAGCAGTACAGGGGGTAGGCCCGCAAAGACCCAGTACTTC CASSTGGRPAKTQYF . TRBJ2-5 TRBV6-2/TRBV6-3 TRBD1
TGTGCCAGCAGCCACGTAACAAACCATAATTCACCCCTCCACTTT CASSHVTNHNSPLHF once TRBJ1-6 TRBV14 .
TGTGCCAGCAGCTTGGAGCCGTCCCAGGGTACGCAGTATTTT CASSLEPSQGTQYF . TRBJ2-3 TRBV5-4 .
TGTGCCAGCAGCTTAGTGGCGGGGGAGACCCAGTACTTC CASSLVAGETQYF once TRBJ2-5 TRBV11-2 .
TGTGCTAGCAGCTTAGGACTAGCGGGAGTTGAGACCCAGTACTTC CASSLGLAGVETQYF . TRBJ2-5 TRBV7-7 TRBD2
TGCGCCAGCAGTCAATCGTCCCTAATTAACACCGGGGAGCTGTTTTTT CASSQSSLINTGELFF . TRBJ2-2 TRBV23-1 .
TGTGCCAGCAGATCTAGCGGGGGGGCCTATGAGCAGTTCTTC CASRSSGGAYEQFF . TRBJ2-1 TRBV7-2 TRBD2
TGTGCCAGCAGTTTACAACGACAGGGGAGCTCCTATAATTCACCCCTCCACTTT CASSLQRQGSSYNSPLHF . TRBJ1-6 TRBV28 TRBD1
TGCGCCAGCAGCTACGACAGGCCCCCCTATGAAAAACTGTTTTTT CASSYDRPPYEKLFF . TRBJ1-4 TRBV5-1 .
TGTGCCAGCAGCATCCAACTAGCCGGTGAGCAGTTCTTC CASSIQLAGEQFF . TRBJ2-1 TRBV11-2 .
TGTGCCAGCAGCTCAGCGGGAGGGAACTACAATGAGCAGTTCTTC CASSSAGGNYNEQFF few TRBJ2-1 TRBV5-4 TRBD2
TGTGCCAGCAGCGCTTCAGGAACCTACGAGCAGTACTTC CASSASGTYEQYF once TRBJ2-7 TRBV5-4 .
TGTGCCAGCAGCTTCAGCGGGAGGAATCCTAGCACAGATACGCAGTATTTT CASSFSGRNPSTDTQYF . TRBJ2-3 TRBV11-2 TRBD2
TGTGCCAGCAGTTACGGGGGCGGGAGGGCCTACAATGAGCAGTTCTTC CASSYGGGRAYNEQFF . TRBJ2-1 TRBV6-5 TRBD2
TGTGCCAGCAGGGGACTAGCGGGAGGTGGTGAGCAGTTCTTC CASRGLAGGGEQFF . TRBJ2-1 TRBV2 TRBD2
TGTGCCACCAGCATTGGTCCGCGGGGCTACACCTTC CATSIGPRGYTF once TRBJ1-2 TRBV15 .
TGTGCCAGCAGTTTATCCCCCCTATTTGGCTACACCTTC CASSLSPLFGYTF . TRBJ1-2 TRBV28 .
TGCGCCAGCAGCTTGGAGGGGGCGGCTCGCGGCTACACCTTC CASSLEGAARGYTF . TRBJ1-2 TRBV5-1 TRBD1
TGTGCCAGCAGCCAAGAAACAGTCGAGCAGTACTTC CASSQETVEQYF . TRBJ2-7 TRBV14 .
TGTGCCAGCAGCTTCCCGGGGACAGGGGGGGGTCCTAACACCGGGGAGCTGTTTTTT CASSFPGTGGGPNTGELFF once TRBJ2-2 TRBV5-4 TRBD1
TGTGCCAGCCGGCGACTAGCGGTGATCATGGGGCAGTTCTTC CASRRLAVIMGQFF . TRBJ2-1 TRBV2 TRBD2
TGTGCCAGCAGCGACTGGAATGAGCAGTTCTTC CASSDWNEQFF . TRBJ2-1 TRBV6-6 .